This T cell receptor (beta chain) derives from a study of sequential checkpoint blockade in melanoma. Turning to the study itself: Patients were randomized 1:1 to nivolumab-then-ipilimumab or ipilimumab-then-nivolumab first-line.

Here immunoSEQ multiplex PCR was the method, and the copy in TCRdb shows in-frame clones only, minus some. The sample consists of 30,000 to 40,000 clones, just over 85% of them appearing once. Treatment reported: randomized to nivolumab then ipilimumab (arm A) or the reverse (arm B). Sorted cells were live CD3+CD8+, lacking CD19 and CD56, from PBMCs. V lost 2 bases and J lost 7, with 5 bases in between. The CDR3 has 11 residues. The germline gives CDR1 SGHDN, CDR2 FVKESK. This clone showed up just a few times. The sequence was collected from a human donor with melanoma. Sample: CD8+ T cells sorted from blood (inferred from file names), taken from a patient given nivolumab and ipilimumab in sequence. The chain uses TRBV14 and TRBJ1-2; D uncertain. The CDR3 coding sequence is TGTGCCAGCAGCCAATTCGGTGGCTACACCTTC. It encodes CASSQFGGYTF.